This T cell receptor beta chain is drawn from a study of post-analysis software for immune sequencing data. cDNA libraries for TCR beta contained unique molecular identifiers. In TCRdb, the PCR reads were re-called with MiXCR into one record per CDR3 protein. Among approximately 660,000 distinct CDR3 sequences listed, 55% to 70% were seen once. The TCR was taken from a girl aged 2 to 10 with multiple sclerosis. The specimen was blood.

CDR3 protein: CASVRQGAWYNSPLHF. CDR3 coding DNA: TGTGCCAGCGTACGACAGGGGGCCTGGTATAATTCACCCCTCCACTTT. This chain joins TRBV13 and TRBJ1-6; 10 positions match TRBD1. The CDR3 loop spans 16 amino acids. CDR1 is PRHDT and CDR2 is FYEKMQ in the germline V gene (reference sequence). J was trimmed by 4 bases and V by 8 bases; bases with no gene match: 8.